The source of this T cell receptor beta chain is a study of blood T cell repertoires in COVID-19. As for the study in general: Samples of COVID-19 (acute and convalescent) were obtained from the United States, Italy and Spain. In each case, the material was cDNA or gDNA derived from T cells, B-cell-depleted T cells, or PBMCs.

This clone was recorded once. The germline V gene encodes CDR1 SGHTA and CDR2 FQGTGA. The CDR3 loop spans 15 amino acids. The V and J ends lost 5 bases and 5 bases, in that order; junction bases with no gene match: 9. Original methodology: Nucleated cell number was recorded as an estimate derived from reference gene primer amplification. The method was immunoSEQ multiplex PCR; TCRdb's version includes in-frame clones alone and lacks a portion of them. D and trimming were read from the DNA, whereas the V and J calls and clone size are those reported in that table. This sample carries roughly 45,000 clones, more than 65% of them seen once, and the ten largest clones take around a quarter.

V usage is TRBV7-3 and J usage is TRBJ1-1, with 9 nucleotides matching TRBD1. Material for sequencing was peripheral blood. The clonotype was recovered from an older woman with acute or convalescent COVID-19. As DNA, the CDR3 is TGTGCCAGCAGCGCCAACAGGGGGCTAAGGACTGAAGCTTTCTTT. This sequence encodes CASSANRGLRTEAFF.